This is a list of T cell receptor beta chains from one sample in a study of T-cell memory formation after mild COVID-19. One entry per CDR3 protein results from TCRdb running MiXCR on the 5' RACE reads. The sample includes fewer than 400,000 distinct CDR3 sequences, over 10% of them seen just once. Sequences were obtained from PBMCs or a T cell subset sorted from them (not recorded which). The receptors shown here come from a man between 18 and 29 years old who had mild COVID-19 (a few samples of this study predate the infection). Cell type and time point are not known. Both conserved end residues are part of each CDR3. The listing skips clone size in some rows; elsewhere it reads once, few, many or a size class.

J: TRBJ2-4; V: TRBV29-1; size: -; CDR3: CSVQGILAKNIQYF
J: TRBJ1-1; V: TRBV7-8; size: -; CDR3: CASSPASLTEAFF
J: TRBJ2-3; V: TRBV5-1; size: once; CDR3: CASSLVLAGATDTQYF
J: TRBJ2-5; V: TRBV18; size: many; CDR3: CASSPAETQYF
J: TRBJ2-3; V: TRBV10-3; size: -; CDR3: CASRDRGSTDTQYF
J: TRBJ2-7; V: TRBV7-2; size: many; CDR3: CASSLGSSQWYEQYF
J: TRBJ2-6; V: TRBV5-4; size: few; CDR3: CASSIEVGGANVLTF
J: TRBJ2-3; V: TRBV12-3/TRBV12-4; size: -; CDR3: CASSPRDRAQYF
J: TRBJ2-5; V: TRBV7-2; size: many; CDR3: CASSLYGRETQYF
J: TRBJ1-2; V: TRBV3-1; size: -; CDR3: CASSQGTGYGYTF
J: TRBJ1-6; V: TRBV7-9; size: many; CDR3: CASSLAGVGRVDSPLHF